The 17 T cell receptor beta chains given below trace back to one sample, sequenced in a study of read filtering for tumor transcriptome and immune sequencing. The library was built from about 400 ng RNA with molecular barcoded adaptors for alpha/delta and beta/gamma chains. TCRdb itself ran the reads through MiXCR, one entry per CDR3 protein. The data show about 24,000 distinct CDR3 sequences, approximately 22% seen once. Sequencing was performed on a population of CD138-negative cells sorted from bone marrow. The receptor set was obtained from a donor aged 40 or older with multiple myeloma.

A word on this clonotype: This may stem from a read error, because a much larger clone lies one nucleotide away. This sequence joins TRBV27 and TRBJ2-1; D perhaps matches TRBD2 (7 bases). Germline loops: CDR1 MNHEY, CDR2 SMNVEV (reference sequence). The CDR3 length is 13 residues. For the CDR3, the DNA is TGTGCCAGCAGTCTAGGGGGGGGCACTGAGCAGCTCTTC. Its translation: CASSLGGGTEQLF.

The sample holds a few counts of this clonotype. This CDR3 reads CASSLSRQRGDEKLFF. As DNA, the CDR3 is TGTGCCAGCAGCTTGAGCCGACAGAGGGGGGATGAAAAACTGTTTTTT. The J gene is TRBJ1-4, the V gene TRBV7-9; D might be TRBD1 (6 bases). The CDR3 covers 16 residues. V was cut by 3 bases and J by 6 bases, with 17 bases left in between. Germline V lookup: CDR1 SEHNR, CDR2 FQNEAQ (reference sequence).

A remark on this clonotype: It may be a read error: a sequence one base away is much more abundant. CDR3 amino acids: CASSQPSVNTGELLF. DNA of the CDR3: TGCGCCAGCAGCCAGCCTAGTGTTAACACCGGGGAGCTGCTTTTT. The V gene is TRBV4-1, the J gene TRBJ2-2; possible D gene TRBD2, 5 bases. This CDR3 region has 15 residues. Germline CDR1 and CDR2: MGHRA and YSYEKL.

This clonotype was counted ten times or more. Here the CDR3 DNA reads TGCGCCAGCAGCATTACAGGATCCGAGCAGTACTTC. Translation: CASSITGSEQYF. V and J are TRBV4-1 and TRBJ2-7, with D perhaps matching TRBD1 (5 bases). The CDR3 contains 12 residues. Germline V gene data show CDR1 as MGHRA and CDR2 as YSYEKL. V was clipped by 5 bases and J by 6 bases, with 11 bases between them.

This clonotype has a count of ten or more. This chain joins TRBV2 and TRBJ2-7; 9 bases are a match to TRBD1. The CDR3 runs to 14 residues. The ends lost 5 bases at V and 5 bases at J; junction bases unmatched: 7. Germline V gives CDR1 SNHLY, CDR2 FYNNEI. This CDR3 is CASSPGTGYHEQYF. In nucleotides, the CDR3 is TGTGCCAGCAGTCCCGGGACAGGGTACCACGAGCAGTACTTC.

This clonotype was picked up many times. The V gene is TRBV3-1, the J gene TRBJ2-2; D unclear. Trimming left V 4 bases short and J 6 bases short, with 6 bases between. The V gene's germline CDR1 is LGHDT and CDR2 YNNKEL (reference sequence). The CDR3 has 12 amino acids. CDR3 in DNA: TGTGCCAGCAGCCTGAGGCCCGGGGAGCTGTTTTTT. Its protein product is CASSLRPGELFF.

The chain has TRBV6-6 and TRBJ1-4; no clear D. Germline V CDR1 and CDR2: MNHNY, SVGAGI (reference sequence). This CDR3 is built from 13 residues. The V gene lost 5 bases and the J gene lost 4 bases, with 8 bases spanning the gap. Here the CDR3 DNA reads TGTGCCAGCAGTGGCCCATATAATGAAAAACTGTTTTTT. Its translation: CASSGPYNEKLFF.

This clonotype was counted many times. The V call is TRBV15, the J call TRBJ2-7; unclear D gene. CDR3 size: 14 residues. V lost 2 bases and J lost 4, with 12 bases in between. Germline-derived CDR1 and CDR2 are LNHNV and YYDKDF (reference sequence). The CDR3, as DNA: TGTGCCACCAGCAGACCGGACGACCTTTACGAGCAGTACTTC. It yields the protein CATSRPDDLYEQYF. The full variable domain, with the rest looked up from reference TRBV15 and TRBJ2-7, is DAMVIQNPRYQVTQFGKPVTLSCSQTLNHNVMYWYQQKSSQAPKLLFHYYDKDFNNEADTPDNFQSRRPNTSFCFLDIRSPGLGDTAMYLCATSRPDDLYEQYFGPGTRLTVT.

Ten or more counts support this clonotype. V and J are TRBV6-5 and TRBJ1-1; no clear D. CDR1 and CDR2 from the germline V gene are MNHEY and SVGAGI. V lost 5 bases, J lost 6 bases, and 19 bases lay in between. The CDR3 length is 15 residues. The CDR3 here is CASSIDSGETAEAFF. In nucleotides, the CDR3 is TGTGCCAGCAGTATAGATAGCGGGGAAACGGCTGAAGCTTTCTTT.

This clonotype has only one observation. This CDR3 fails to terminate in the conserved phenylalanine or tryptophan, so it likely reflects a read error. Here the CDR3 reads CASSSWSSAVSNEQFS. The CDR3 nucleotides read TGTGCCAGCAGCTCATGGAGCAGCGCGGTCTCCAATGAGCAGTTCTCC. This rearrangement joins TRBV9 to TRBJ2-1; no reliable D call. The CDR3 is 16 amino acids. Per germline, CDR1 SGDLS and CDR2 YYNGEE. V lost 4 bases to trimming and J lost 6 bases, with 20 bases between them.

This clonotype is a singleton in its sample. A far larger clone is one nucleotide away, so this likely arose from a read error. The chain couples TRBV13 to TRBJ2-5; perhaps TRBD2 as D (6 bases). The CDR3 covers 14 residues. Germline-derived CDR1 and CDR2 are PRHDT and FYEKMQ (reference sequence). CDR3 in DNA: TGTGCCAGCAAGGAGGGGTTGAATCAAGGGACCCAGTACTTC. Residues: CASKEGLNQGTQYF.

J is TRBJ1-5 and V is TRBV10-2; tentative D call: TRBD1 (5 bases). Germline CDR1 and CDR2: WSHSY and SAAADI. Between the trimmed V and J ends, which lost 8 bases and 3 bases, there was a span of 11 bases. This CDR3 has 13 amino acids. CDR3 protein: CASSRQNNQPQHF. DNA of the CDR3: TGCGCCAGCTCCCGACAGAACAATCAGCCCCAGCATTTT.

Note on this clonotype: A far larger clone is one nucleotide away, so this likely arose from a read error. The J gene is TRBJ2-1, the V gene TRBV5-8; D perhaps matches TRBD2 (6 bases). The CDR3 spans 15 residues. Trimming removed 2 bases at V and 4 bases at J, with 13 bases between. CDR1 and CDR2 (germline): SGHTS, YDEGEE. The CDR3 bases are TGTGCCAGCAGCTTCGGGGGAGGAGCATACAATGAGCAGTTCTTC. It is translated as CASSFGGGAYNEQFF.

A remark on this clonotype: Since a much larger clone is just one base distant, this may be a read error. The chain uses TRBV18 and TRBJ2-3; possible D gene TRBD1, 5 bases. CDR3 length: 13 amino acids. The germline CDR1 and CDR2 sequences are KGHSH and LQKENI. The CDR3 DNA reads as TGTGCCAGCTCACCAGACAGCACAGATACGCAGTGTTTT. This sequence encodes CASSPDSTDTQCF.

This clonotype was observed at least ten times. The J gene is TRBJ1-4, the V gene TRBV19; D is possibly TRBD1 (5 bases). The CDR3 totals 15 residues. CDR1 is LNHDA and CDR2 is SQIVND in the germline V gene (reference sequence). V gave up 3 bases and J gave up 4 bases, with 12 bases separating them. The CDR3 bases are TGTGCCAGTAGTATTGGAGAGGGGATTAATGAAAAACTGTTTTTT. Amino acid sequence: CASSIGEGINEKLFF.

This clonotype occurred many times. Germline and junction disagree at one end, which may indicate a read error. This chain uses TRBV24-1 with TRBJ2-4; 8 bases map to TRBD1. There are 15 residues in the CDR3. Germline V lookup: CDR1 KGHDR, CDR2 SFDVKD. The CDR3 nucleotides are TGTCCCACCAGTGATACCCGGACAGGGAGGAACATTCAGTACTTC. Translation gives CPTSDTRTGRNIQYF.

This clonotype occurred many times. The gene calls are TRBV30 and TRBJ2-1, with 9 positions matching TRBD1. Trimming took 7 bases from V and 5 from J; bases not matched to a gene: 6. Germline CDR1 reads GTSNPN; CDR2 reads SVGIG (reference sequence). The CDR3 has 13 amino acids. The CDR3 nucleotides are TGTGCCTCTAACCGGGACAGGGACAATGAGCAGTTCTTC. Amino acids: CASNRDRDNEQFF.